This T cell receptor (beta chain) was documented in a study of blood T cell repertoires in COVID-19. Background on the study: T cells, B-cell-depleted T cells, or PBMCs provided the cDNA or gDNA that served as material.

The CDR3 has 18 residues. CDR1 SGHNT and CDR2 YYREEE come from the germline V gene (reference sequence). V lost 4 bases to trimming and J lost 1 base; unmatched junction nucleotides: 10. Under the authors' procedure: Scientists estimated how many nucleated cells there were by amplifying reference gene primers. Method: immunoSEQ multiplex PCR; TCRdb's copy keeps in-frame clones and lacks some. For V, J and clone size, that table is used; D and trimming come from the DNA. Of about 150,000 clones detected, about 83% appear once; the ten largest clones hold 8.6%. This chain links TRBV5-4 with TRBJ2-2; TRBD2 matches 10 bases. Sequences were obtained from peripheral blood. The TCR comes from a woman between 50 and 59 years old with active or convalescent COVID-19. The CDR3 reads CASSQRVVAGGNTGELFF. DNA of the CDR3: TGTGCCAGCAGCCAAAGGGTGGTAGCGGGGGGGAACACCGGGGAGCTGTTTTTT. The full variable domain, with the rest looked up from reference TRBV5-4 and TRBJ2-2, is ETGVTQSPTHLIKTRGQQVTLRCSSQSGHNTVSWYQQALGQGPQFIFQYYREEENGRGNFPPRFSGLQFPNYSSELNVNALELDDSALYLCASSQRVVAGGNTGELFFGEGSRLTVL.